The 3 T cell receptor beta chains listed next were all sequenced from one sample in a study of cytomegalovirus exposure and HLA in healthy donors (dated by TCRdb to about 2017). Libraries were prepared through the immunoSEQ multiplex PCR assay. For the multiplex PCR, a mixture combining 60 forward primers for TCR Vbeta segments and 13 reverse primers for TCR Jbeta segments was used. Imported from immuneACCESS, the table was reduced by TCRdb to in-frame sequences with V and J called. These copies leave out some clones; in studies compared against another copy, an unresolved V gene accounts for under half, and the cause of the remainder is not known. The sample table holds 150,000 or so clones, of which roughly 65% were seen once. The biggest ten clones account for approximately 5% of the sample. Source material: PBMCs. The receptors originated from a man aged 18 to 35 in good health and CMV-seropositive.

This rearrangement joins TRBV18 to TRBJ1-1; 8 nucleotides agree with TRBD1. The CDR3 spans 16 residues. Germline assignment: CDR1 KGHSH and CDR2 LQKENI. Trimming removed 1 base from V and 1 base from J; junction bases left unmatched: 5. CDR3 in DNA: TGTGCCAGCTCACCACAATGGACAGGGAAGAACACTGAAGCTTTCTTT. Its protein is CASSPQWTGKNTEAFF.

The V gene is TRBV6-4, the J gene TRBJ1-2, with no clear D. From germline, CDR1 is MRHNA and CDR2 SNTAGT. V was shortened by 0 bases and J by 8 bases, with 16 bases between the two germline ends. The CDR3 contains 15 residues. The CDR3 region has the DNA TGTGCCAGCAGTGACTCGACGGGAGGTCCGGGGGGCTACACCTTC. This sequence encodes CASSDSTGGPGGYTF.

The rearrangement uses TRBV19 and TRBJ1-1; D perhaps matches TRBD1 (5 bases). CDR3 size: 18 residues. Germline V gene sequence: CDR1 LNHDA, CDR2 SQIVND (reference sequence). V lost 4 bases and J lost 1, with 22 bases in between. The CDR3 sequence: CASSTGSGGGRGNTEAFF. The CDR3 region has the DNA TGTGCCAGTAGTACGGGATCAGGTGGGGGGAGAGGGAACACTGAAGCTTTCTTT.